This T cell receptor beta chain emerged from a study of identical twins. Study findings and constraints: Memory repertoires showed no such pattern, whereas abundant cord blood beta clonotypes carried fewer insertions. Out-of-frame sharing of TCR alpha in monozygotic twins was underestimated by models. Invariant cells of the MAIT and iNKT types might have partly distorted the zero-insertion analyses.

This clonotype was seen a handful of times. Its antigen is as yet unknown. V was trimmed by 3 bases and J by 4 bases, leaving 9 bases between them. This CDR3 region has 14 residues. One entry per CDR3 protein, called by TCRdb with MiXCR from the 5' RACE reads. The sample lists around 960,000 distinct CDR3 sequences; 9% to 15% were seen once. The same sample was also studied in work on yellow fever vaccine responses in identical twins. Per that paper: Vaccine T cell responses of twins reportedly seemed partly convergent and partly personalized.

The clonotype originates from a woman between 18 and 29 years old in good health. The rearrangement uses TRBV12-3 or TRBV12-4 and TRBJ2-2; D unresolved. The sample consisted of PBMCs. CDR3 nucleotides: TGTGCCAGCAGTTTTGGCGAGGCCACCGGGGAGCTGTTTTTT. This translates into CASSFGEATGELFF.